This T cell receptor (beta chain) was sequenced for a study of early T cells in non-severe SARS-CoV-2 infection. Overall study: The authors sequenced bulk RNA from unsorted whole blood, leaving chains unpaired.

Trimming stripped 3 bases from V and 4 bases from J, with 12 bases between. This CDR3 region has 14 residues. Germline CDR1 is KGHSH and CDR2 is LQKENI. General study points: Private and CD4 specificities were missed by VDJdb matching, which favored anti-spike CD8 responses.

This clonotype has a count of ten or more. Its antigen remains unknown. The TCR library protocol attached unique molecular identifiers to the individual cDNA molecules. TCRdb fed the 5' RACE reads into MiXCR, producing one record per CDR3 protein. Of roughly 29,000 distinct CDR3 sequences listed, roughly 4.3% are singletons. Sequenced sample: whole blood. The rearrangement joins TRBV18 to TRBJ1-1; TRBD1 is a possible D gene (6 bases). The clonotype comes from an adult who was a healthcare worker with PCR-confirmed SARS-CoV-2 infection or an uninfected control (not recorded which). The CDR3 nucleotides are TGTGCCAGCTCACCCCAGGGGACTGGCACTGAAGCTTTCTTT. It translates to CASSPQGTGTEAFF. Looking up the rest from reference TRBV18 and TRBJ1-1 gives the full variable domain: NAGVMQNPRHLVRRRGQEARLRCSPMKGHSHVYWYRQLPEEGLKFMVYLQKENIIDESGMPKERFSAEFPKEGPSILRIQQVVRGDSAAYFCASSPQGTGTEAFFGQGTRLTVV.